The rows below give T cell receptor beta chains drawn from one sample of a study of cytomegalovirus exposure and HLA in healthy donors. Sequencing used immunoSEQ multiplex PCR; TCRdb keeps in-frame clones, though not all of them. The repertoire includes 150,000 or so clones, 80% of them detected once, and approximately 15% sits in the top ten. Specimen: PBMCs. Receptors were obtained from a woman aged 40 to 50 in good health and CMV-seronegative. Both conserved end residues are part of each CDR3. The D gene is left open where the match is weak. Clone size is given for some rows only: seen once, a few or many times, or a class if the clone is expanded.

clone_size d_call j_call v_call cdr3_aa cdr3_nt
few TRBD2 TRBJ2-7 TRBV4-2 CASSQETGTSVFEQYF TGTGCCAGCAGCCAAGAGACGGGGACTAGTGTCTTCGAGCAGTACTTC
few - TRBJ1-5 TRBV27 CASSLLWGENQPQHF TGTGCCAGCAGTTTACTTTGGGGGGAGAATCAGCCCCAGCATTTT
- TRBD2 TRBJ2-7 TRBV4-3 CASSQASGSGYEQYF TGCGCCAGCAGCCAAGCGAGCGGGAGTGGCTACGAGCAGTACTTC
- TRBD1 TRBJ2-7 TRBV11-2 CASRVGQASYEQYF TGTGCCAGCAGGGTGGGACAGGCATCCTACGAGCAGTACTTC
once TRBD2 TRBJ2-5 TRBV7-2 CASSSVGGRGETQYF TGTGCCAGCAGCTCAGTGGGCGGGAGGGGAGAGACCCAGTACTTC
- TRBD1 TRBJ1-6 TRBV28 CASSGARGNSPLHF TGTGCCAGCAGCGGGGCCAGGGGGAATTCACCCCTCCACTTT
- - TRBJ2-7 TRBV12-1 CASSFLQAGALEQYF TGTGCCAGCAGCTTTCTTCAAGCGGGAGCTCTCGAGCAGTACTTC
- - TRBJ2-3 TRBV7-2 CASSLVPRSTDTQYF TGTGCCAGCAGCTTAGTGCCTAGAAGCACAGATACGCAGTATTTT
- TRBD2 TRBJ2-1 TRBV9 CASATSGNSYNEQFF TGTGCCAGCGCTACTAGCGGTAACTCCTACAATGAGCAGTTCTTC
- TRBD1 TRBJ1-3 TRBV30 CANPGTDGNTIYF TGTGCCAATCCCGGGACAGATGGAAACACCATATATTTT
- TRBD2 TRBJ2-3 TRBV4-2 CASSQEFGGRALDTQYF TGTGCCAGCAGCCAAGAATTTGGCGGGAGGGCCCTAGATACGCAGTATTTT
- - TRBJ2-1 TRBV7-6 CASSLVWGGAGSSYNEQFF TGTGCCAGCAGCTTAGTTTGGGGCGGGGCGGGCAGCTCCTACAATGAGCAGTTCTTC
- - TRBJ1-3 TRBV28 CASSLGGAGNTIYF TGTGCCAGCAGTCTGGGGGGAGCTGGAAACACCATATATTTT
- - TRBJ1-1 TRBV29-1 CSVLRTANTEAFF TGCAGCGTTTTACGGACAGCGAACACTGAGGCTTTCTTT
- TRBD1 TRBJ1-3 TRBV13 CASSPPRTGVGNTIYF TGTGCCAGCAGCCCCCCCCGGACAGGGGTCGGAAACACCATATATTTT
- - TRBJ1-1 TRBV7-9 CSSSSFPSGTEAFF TGTTCCAGCAGCTCATTCCCCTCCGGCACTGAAGCTTTCTTT
few - TRBJ1-1 TRBV7-9 CASSFRGENTEAFF TGTGCCAGCAGCTTTCGGGGGGAGAACACTGAAGCTTTCTTT
- TRBD2 TRBJ2-5 TRBV5-6 CASSFLSGGETQYF TGTGCCAGCAGCTTCCTGTCGGGAGGAGAGACCCAGTACTTC
once TRBD2 TRBJ2-2 TRBV4-1 CASSERLAGGLDTGELFF TGCGCCAGCAGCGAGAGACTAGCGGGGGGGCTCGACACCGGGGAGCTGTTTTTT
- TRBD1 TRBJ1-5 TRBV19 CASSQGDRTQPQHF TGTGCCAGTAGTCAAGGGGACAGGACGCAGCCCCAGCATTTT
- - TRBJ2-5 TRBV28 CASSDSGTRETQYF TGTGCCAGCAGTGACTCCGGGACACGAGAGACCCAGTACTTC
- - TRBJ2-1 TRBV5-4 CASSLASFSYNEQFF TGTGCCAGCAGCTTGGCTAGTTTCTCCTACAATGAGCAGTTCTTC
few TRBD2 TRBJ2-5 TRBV6-1 CASSELAGTQETQYF TGTGCCAGCAGTGAACTAGCGGGGACACAAGAGACCCAGTACTTC
- TRBD1 TRBJ1-5 TRBV20-1 CSALDRIQHF TGCAGTGCTCTGGACAGGATCCAGCATTTT
- - TRBJ1-5 TRBV7-2 CASSLNQGNQPQHF TGTGCCAGCAGCTTAAACCAGGGCAATCAGCCCCAGCATTTT
- - TRBJ2-1 TRBV6-4 CASRGAETGLFF TGTGCCAGCAGGGGGGCCGAGACAGGATTGTTCTTC
few TRBD1 TRBJ1-3 TRBV4-2 CASSQDWSTGPGNTIYF TGTGCCAGCAGCCAAGATTGGTCGACAGGGCCTGGAAACACCATATATTTT
- TRBD2 TRBJ2-4 TRBV14 CASSQGGGIIQYF TGTGCCAGCAGCCAAGGCGGGGGGATCATTCAGTACTTC
- - TRBJ2-5 TRBV7-8 CASKATGPAWETQYF TGTGCCAGCAAGGCGACAGGCCCGGCGTGGGAGACCCAGTACTTC
- TRBD1 TRBJ2-3 TRBV7-8 CASSRQGTGGLADTQYF TGTGCCAGCAGCCGTCAAGGGACAGGGGGTTTGGCAGATACGCAGTATTTT
- - TRBJ2-6 TRBV19 CASSISASGANVLTF TGTGCCAGTAGTATTAGCGCCTCTGGGGCCAACGTCCTGACTTTC
- - TRBJ2-5 TRBV5-8 CASSLAPGVQETQYF TGTGCCAGCAGCTTGGCCCCAGGGGTCCAAGAGACCCAGTACTTC
- - TRBJ2-5 TRBV13 CASRLGHRRETQYF TGTGCCAGCAGATTGGGGCACAGGAGAGAGACCCAGTACTTC
- TRBD1 TRBJ1-4 TRBV7-2 CASSGRQGGGEKLFF TGTGCCAGCAGCGGGCGACAGGGAGGAGGTGAAAAACTGTTTTTT
once TRBD1 TRBJ1-1 TRBV18 CASSPQGTGFTEAFF TGTGCCAGCTCACCCCAGGGGACAGGGTTTACTGAAGCTTTCTTT
- TRBD1 TRBJ2-1 TRBV14 CASSQPGRGLSYNEQFF TGTGCCAGCAGCCAACCCGGCAGGGGGCTTTCCTACAATGAGCAGTTCTTC
- - TRBJ1-4 TRBV14 CASSVDRIATNEKLFF TGTGCCAGCAGCGTCGACAGAATTGCAACTAATGAAAAACTGTTTTTT
- TRBD2 TRBJ2-1 TRBV4-3 CASSLLGASGSNEQFF TGCGCCAGCAGCCTCCTAGGGGCTAGCGGGAGCAATGAGCAGTTCTTC
- - TRBJ2-1 TRBV6-5 CASSNRHNNEQFF TGTGCCAGCAGTAACCGACACAACAATGAGCAGTTCTTC
- - TRBJ1-5 TRBV19 CASSETGGNQPQHF TGTGCCAGTAGTGAGACAGGTGGCAATCAGCCCCAGCATTTT
- - TRBJ2-2 TRBV2 CASSVTTGRTGELFF TGTGCCAGCAGTGTAACCACAGGAAGAACCGGGGAGCTGTTTTTT
- - TRBJ1-5 TRBV27 CASSSREINQPQHF TGTGCCAGCAGCTCCCGAGAGATAAATCAGCCCCAGCATTTT
- - TRBJ2-1 TRBV28 CASSLNSRGQFF TGTGCCAGCAGTTTAAATTCCAGGGGGCAGTTCTTC
- - TRBJ2-7 TRBV4-1 CASSQDSPRYEQYF TGCGCCAGCAGCCAGGATAGCCCACGATACGAGCAGTACTTC
- TRBD1 TRBJ1-2 TRBV29-1 CSVGTGNYGYTF TGCAGCGTGGGGACAGGAAACTATGGCTACACCTTC
- TRBD1 TRBJ2-5 TRBV11-2 CASSPGGSGPETQYF TGTGCCAGCAGCCCAGGGGGTTCGGGGCCAGAGACCCAGTACTTC
many - TRBJ2-7 TRBV13 CASSLGRLAYEQYF TGTGCCAGCAGCTTAGGCCGACTAGCCTACGAGCAGTACTTC
- TRBD2 TRBJ2-7 TRBV28 CASSLPQASGGITYEQYF TGTGCCAGCAGTTTACCGCAGGCTAGCGGGGGCATCACCTACGAGCAGTACTTC
medium-sized - TRBJ2-6 TRBV4-2 CASSQDGGAGANVLTF TGTGCCAGCAGCCAAGATGGAGGGGCTGGGGCCAACGTCCTGACTTTC
- TRBD2 TRBJ2-1 TRBV7-3 CASSFQAGAFNDEQFF TGTGCCAGCAGCTTCCAAGCGGGAGCCTTCAACGATGAGCAGTTCTTC